The TCR beta chain under discussion was sequenced for a study of control samples from healthy donors and cancer patients. Clones were sequenced by immunoSEQ multiplex PCR, and TCRdb holds only the in-frame ones, with some missing. The sample lists 80,000 to 100,000 clones, just under 95% occurring once. There are 12 residues in the CDR3. Per germline, CDR1 LGHDT and CDR2 YNNKEL (reference sequence). The germline V and J ends were trimmed by 1 base and 8 bases, with 8 bases remaining between them. The sequence was collected from a human donor in good health. The donor label of this sample is uncertain. The specimen was blood. The V gene is TRBV3-1 (or the pseudogene TRBV3-2), the J gene TRBJ1-1, with D tentatively TRBD1 (5 bases). This CDR3 is CASSQGQGEAFF. The CDR3 DNA follows: TGTGCCAGCAGCCAAGGCCAGGGCGAAGCTTTCTTT.